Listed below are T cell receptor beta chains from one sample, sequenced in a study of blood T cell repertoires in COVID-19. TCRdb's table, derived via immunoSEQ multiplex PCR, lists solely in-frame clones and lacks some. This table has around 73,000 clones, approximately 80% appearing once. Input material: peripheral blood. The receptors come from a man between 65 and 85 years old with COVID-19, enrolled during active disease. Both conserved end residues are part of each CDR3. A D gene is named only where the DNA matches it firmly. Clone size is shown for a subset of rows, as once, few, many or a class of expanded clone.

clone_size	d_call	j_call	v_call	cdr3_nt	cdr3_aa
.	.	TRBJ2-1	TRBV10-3	TGTGCCATCAGTCGACTAGGAGGGGACAATGAGCAGTTCTTC	CAISRLGGDNEQFF
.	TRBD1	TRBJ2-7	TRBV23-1	TGCGCCAGCAGTCCACGGACAGGGGACGGCTACGAGCAGTACTTC	CASSPRTGDGYEQYF
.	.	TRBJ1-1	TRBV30	TGTGCCTGGAGTGTGATCGGGGTCATGACTGAAGCTTTCTTT	CAWSVIGVMTEAFF
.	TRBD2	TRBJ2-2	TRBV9	TGTGCCAGCAGCGTAGCTGGGACGGAGCGGGAGGGCAGGACCGGGGAGCTGTTTTTT	CASSVAGTEREGRTGELFF
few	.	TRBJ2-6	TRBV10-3	TGTGCCATCAGTGAGTCAAATATCGGGGCCAACGTCCTGACTTTC	CAISESNIGANVLTF
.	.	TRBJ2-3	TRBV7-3	TGTGCCAGCAGCCTAAGCGGGCAGAAGGCAGATACGCAGTATTTT	CASSLSGQKADTQYF
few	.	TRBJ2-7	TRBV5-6	TGTGCCAGCAGCTTTCAGGGTTCGTATGGGCAGTACTTC	CASSFQGSYGQYF
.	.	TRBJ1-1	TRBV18	TGTGCCAGCTCACCAGAGGCAGGAGGGAGGGGCACTGAAGCTTTCTTT	CASSPEAGGRGTEAFF
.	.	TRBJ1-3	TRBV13	TGTGCCAGCAGCATCCGGGAGGGAAACACCATATATTTT	CASSIREGNTIYF
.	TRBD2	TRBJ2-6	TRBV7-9	TGTGCCAGCAGCACCGGACTAGCGGGAGGCTCAACCTCTGGGGCCAACGTCCTGACTTTC	CASSTGLAGGSTSGANVLTF
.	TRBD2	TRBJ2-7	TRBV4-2	TGTGCCAGCAGCCAAGGACTAGCGGGAACCTACGAGCAGTACTTC	CASSQGLAGTYEQYF
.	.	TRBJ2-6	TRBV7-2	TGTGCCAGCAGCCCCATTAGGAGCTCTGGGGCCAACGTCCTGACTTTC	CASSPIRSSGANVLTF
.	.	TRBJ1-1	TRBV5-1	TGCGCCAGCAGCTTTAACCGGGACACTGAAGCTTTCTTT	CASSFNRDTEAFF
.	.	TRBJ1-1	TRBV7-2	TGTGCCAGCAGGCCAGGGATGGGCACTGAAGCTTTCTTT	CASRPGMGTEAFF
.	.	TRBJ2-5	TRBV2	TGTGCCAGCAGTACGAGTCCGGGGTCCCGGGAGACCCAGTACTTC	CASSTSPGSRETQYF
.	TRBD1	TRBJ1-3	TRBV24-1	TGTGCCACCAGTGCCTGGGGGACAGGGATTGACACCATATATTTT	CATSAWGTGIDTIYF
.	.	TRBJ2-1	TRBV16	TGTGCCAGCAGCCCCCTTCGTGAGCAGTTCTTC	CASSPLREQFF
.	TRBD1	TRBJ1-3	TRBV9	TGTGCCAGCAGCGCTGGACAGGGGGCGCAGGCTGGAAACACCATATATTTT	CASSAGQGAQAGNTIYF
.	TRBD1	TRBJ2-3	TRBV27	TGTGCCAGCAGGCCCATGGACAGGGTTCGAACAGATACGCAGTATTTT	CASRPMDRVRTDTQYF
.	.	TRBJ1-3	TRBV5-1	TGCGCCAGCAAGGAGGTCAGCTCTGGAAACACCATATATTTT	CASKEVSSGNTIYF
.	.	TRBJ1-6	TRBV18	TGTGCCAGCTCTTCGGACAGTAATTCACCCCTCCACTTT	CASSSDSNSPLHF
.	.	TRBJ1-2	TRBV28	TGTGCCAGCAGGATCAACGGTGACTATGGCTACACCTTC	CASRINGDYGYTF
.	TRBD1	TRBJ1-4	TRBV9	TGTGCCAGCAGCGCTTTAGACAGGGGGAATGAAAAACTGTTTTTT	CASSALDRGNEKLFF